A single count supports the clone carrying this T cell receptor beta chain. The germline V gene encodes CDR1 SGHNT and CDR2 YYREEE (reference sequence). With V trimmed by 4 bases and J by 0 bases, 2 bases remained unmatched. The CDR3 runs 15 residues. These data are taken from a study of blood T cell repertoires in COVID-19. About the research overall: Samples came from the United States, Italy and Spain, spanning acute and convalescent COVID-19. The analysed material was cDNA or gDNA that came from T cells, B-cell-depleted T cells, or PBMCs.

In the original workflow: Amplification from reference gene primers served as the basis for estimated nucleated cell counts. Libraries were prepared by immunoSEQ multiplex PCR; TCRdb keeps only in-frame clonotypes and omits some of them. D and trimming come from the DNA, and the V and J calls and clone size come from that table. The data show about 150,000 clones, approximately 88% seen once. The V gene is TRBV5-4, the J gene TRBJ2-2, with 8 bases aligning to TRBD2. The sequence was collected from a woman in her sixties with acute or convalescent COVID-19. Sequencing was done on a sample of peripheral blood. The CDR3 loop reads CASSARGANTGELFF. CDR3 coding DNA: TGTGCCAGCAGCGCGCGGGGGGCGAACACCGGGGAGCTGTTTTTT.